What follows is one T cell receptor beta chain and its context. Its cognate antigen has yet to be identified. No base quality information exists; no much larger clone differs at one position. To estimate absolute template abundance from read counts, synthetic TCR analog templates were spiked into each PCR. TCRbeta CDR3 regions were amplified from genomic DNA with bias-controlled V and J gene primers using the immunoSEQ assay. Sequencing of rearranged TCRbeta segments was done at approximately 20X coverage. Concerning the study's data processing: Sequencing errors were corrected by clustering, and CDR3s were annotated against IMGT so that V, D and J genes could be assigned. Only productive TCRbeta rearrangements were used in downstream analyses, excluding out-of-frame or stop-codon sequences. To compute clonality, Shannon entropy was normalized by the log of the number of unique productive sequences and then subtracted from one. Fisher's exact test with Benjamini-Hochberg correction, using a cutoff of adjusted p below 0.01, was how clones that differed between time points or between blood and tumor were identified. In its TCRdb copy, this immuneACCESS table keeps in-frame sequences only and misses some clones. Where compared with another copy, unresolved V genes explain less than half of these, and the others have no known cause. The DNA gave D and trimming, while V, J and clone size come from that table. Recorded for this sample are 90,000 to 130,000 clones; around 93% of them occurred a single time. The ten top clones hold approximately 3.8% of the sample.

These data come from a study of PD-L1 blockade in urothelial cancer (dated by TCRdb to 2016 to 2017). A note on the overall study: Therapy was started in about 2014 for all patients, and atezolizumab 1,200 mg was administered intravenously every 3 weeks. About nine tenths of the roughly 29 patients were identified as males with urothelial cancer of bladder origin, and a prior smoking history was reported by 18 of 29 patients. An ECOG performance status of 0 or 1 was recorded for the patients, and 0 to 3 prior chemotherapy regimens had been received by the patients. Blood samples were analyzed at 3 weeks after treatment start (second dose) and at 6 weeks after treatment start. Blood samples gave median yields of around 150,000 T cells and approximately 80,000 unique TCRs, along with a median clonality of 0.080. The study was an exploratory multi-omic analysis of somatic, immune and clinical correlates of response to PD-L1 blockade with atezolizumab in urothelial cancer. Pretreatment tumor samples, along with matched peripheral blood collected serially before and after atezolizumab treatment, underwent TCR sequencing. Durable clinical benefit was defined as a progression-free survival longer than 6 months, and TCR features were additionally tested against progression-free survival and overall survival. In the same patients who had TCR sequencing, pretreatment tumors also underwent whole exome sequencing and RNA sequencing. Durable clinical benefit was achieved by nine patients and was not achieved by 20 patients. Some 30 patients had pretreatment blood TCR-seq, about 25 had at least one posttreatment blood collection, and about 25 had tumor TCR-seq. What the authors observed across the whole study: A pretreatment peripheral blood TCR clonality below the median was linked to improved progression-free and overall survival. Among patients with durable benefit, tumor-associated TCR clones showed greater expansion in peripheral blood 3 weeks after treatment started (n ≈ 20, p = 0.022). Because the sample size was small (n of about 27) and many of the analyses were exploratory, the results are meant to be hypothesis-generating.

CDR1 and CDR2, looked up from the germline V gene, are MNHNS and SASEGT. Trimming at the junction amounts to 6 bases on V and 6 bases on J, and the germline ends lie 11 bases apart. There are 13 amino acids in the CDR3, from cysteine to phenylalanine inclusive. Only CDR3 DNA remains: 39 bases, in frame from the first base. The time point label here, explained by the study, means: peripheral blood 6 weeks after treatment start. A cohort of approximately 31 patients with locally advanced or metastatic urothelial carcinoma, treated at Memorial Sloan Kettering on a trial protocol, was included. Peripheral blood mononuclear cells were collected pretreatment and during treatment, with between 1 and 8 total time points per patient. The Qiagen DNeasy Blood extraction kit was used to purify genomic DNA from total PBMCs and from tumor samples. PBMCs were collected pretreatment and during treatment, and were isolated and stored as previously described.

The sample was PBMCs, taken around atezolizumab (anti-PD-L1) treatment. The rearranged chain carries TRBV6-1 and TRBJ2-2; matching of 5 bases hints at TRBD2 as the D gene. The TCR originated in a man in his 60s with urothelial cancer. The DNA sequence follows: TGTGCCAGCAGGGAACTAGTAGCCGGGGAGCTGTTTTTT. It encodes CASRELVAGELFF.